This TCR beta chain derives from a study of blood T cell repertoires in COVID-19. Study information: Sites in the United States, Italy and Spain provided acute and convalescent COVID-19 samples. From T cells, B-cell-depleted T cells, or PBMCs came the material, which was cDNA or gDNA.

Germline values: CDR1 MNHEY, CDR2 SVGEGT. V shed 4 bases, J shed 5 bases, and the junction held 10 bases outside the gene matches. This CDR3 has 15 amino acids. Study processing details: Counts of nucleated cells, estimated from reference gene primer amplification, were obtained. Sequencing used immunoSEQ multiplex PCR; TCRdb keeps in-frame clones, though not all of them. That table is the source of V, J and clone size, and D and trimming were worked out from the DNA. The data show about 98,000 clones, with 65% to 85% seen just once and about 10% held by the top ten. Sequenced sample: peripheral blood. The receptor's source is a woman at least 80 years old with acute or convalescent COVID-19. The chain uses TRBV6-2 or TRBV6-3 and TRBJ1-1; 7 bases line up with TRBD1. The DNA of the CDR3 is TGTGCCAGCAGTTCCCGGGGCCAGGGGGGAACTGAAGCTTTCTTT. Its translation is CASSSRGQGGTEAFF.